Listed below are T cell receptor beta chains from one sample, sequenced in a study of CD4 T cells in relation to SARS-CoV-2 and coronaviruses. Assay used: immunoSEQ multiplex PCR; TCRdb lists only in-frame clones, some missing. This table holds approximately 11,000 clones, around 80% found once. Antigens of these TCRs are unknown. The sequencing input was CD4+ T cells from PBMCs, cultured in vitro. All receptors derive from a human donor in good health. CDR3s include the opening cysteine and the closing phenylalanine or tryptophan. Each record gives: J gene, D gene, clone size, V gene, CDR3 DNA, CDR3 protein. The D gene is left open where the match is weak. Clone size appears in some rows only: once, few, many, or a class for an expanded clone.

TRBJ2-7,-,few,TRBV5-4,TGTGCCAGCAGCCAAGACCTGGGGGCTTACTACGAGCAGTACTTC,CASSQDLGAYYEQYF
TRBJ2-1,-,-,TRBV7-9,TGTGCCAGCAGCCCTGGGCCGGGTCACGAGCAGTTCTTC,CASSPGPGHEQFF
TRBJ2-5,-,-,TRBV5-1,TGCGCCAGCAGCACCGGACAGAACCCAGAGACCCAGTACTTC,CASSTGQNPETQYF
TRBJ2-2,TRBD2,-,TRBV14,TGTGCCAGCAGCCGACTAGCGGGACCCACCGGGGAGCTGTTTTTT,CASSRLAGPTGELFF
TRBJ2-7,-,-,TRBV7-8,TGTGCCAGCACCGAAGGCACAGGGTCCTACGAGCAGTACTTC,CASTEGTGSYEQYF
TRBJ2-1,-,-,TRBV9,TGTGCCAGCAGCGTATGGGGGGCTCTGGGTAGTGAGCAGTTCTTC,CASSVWGALGSEQFF
TRBJ1-5,-,-,TRBV5-1,TGCGCCAGCCAGGTGGCTCCTTCGCAGCAGCCCCAGCATTTT,CASQVAPSQQPQHF
TRBJ2-3,-,-,TRBV6-6,TGTGCCAGCAGGCCCCGGGAGAGAAACACAGATACGCAGTATTTT,CASRPRERNTDTQYF
TRBJ2-3,TRBD2,-,TRBV2,TGTGCCAGCAAGGCAGAGACTAGCGGGGACGTTACGCAGTATTTT,CASKAETSGDVTQYF
TRBJ2-5,-,-,TRBV10-2,TGCGCCAGCAGTGTGGATTTAGCGATCGAGACCCAGTACTTC,CASSVDLAIETQYF
TRBJ2-3,-,-,TRBV10-3,TGTGCCATCAGTGAAAGCAGGGATGGCACAGATACGCAGTATTTT,CAISESRDGTDTQYF
TRBJ2-5,-,-,TRBV5-4,TGTGCCAGCAGCCCCCCAGACAGGATTCAAGAGACCCAGTACTTC,CASSPPDRIQETQYF
TRBJ1-5,-,-,TRBV3-1/TRBV3-2,TGTGCCAGCAGCCAAGGTAGGGGGAGTCAGCCCCAGCATTTT,CASSQGRGSQPQHF
TRBJ1-4,-,-,TRBV6-5,TGTGCCAGCAGTTCCCCGGGACAAATGAAGGAAAAACTGTTTTTT,CASSSPGQMKEKLFF
TRBJ1-1,-,-,TRBV7-9,TGTGCCAGCAGCTTAAGGGGGACTGAAGCTTTCTTT,CASSLRGTEAFF
TRBJ2-2,-,few,TRBV10-3,TGTGCCATCAGGTCCGACGGGCCCAGGGGGGAGCTGTTTTTT,CAIRSDGPRGELFF
TRBJ2-5,TRBD2,-,TRBV5-4,TGTGCCAGCAGCTCGGGACTAGCGGGATTGGAGACCCAGTACTTC,CASSSGLAGLETQYF
TRBJ2-6,-,-,TRBV19,TGTGCCAGTCAACAGGGCCCTGGGGCCAACGTCCTGACTTTC,CASQQGPGANVLTF
TRBJ1-2,-,-,TRBV5-1,TGCGCCAGCAGCCTAGGGACGGGCTATGGCTACACCTTC,CASSLGTGYGYTF
TRBJ2-3,-,-,TRBV4-3,TGCGCCAGCAGCCAAGTCCATGGGAACACAGATACGCAGTATTTT,CASSQVHGNTDTQYF
TRBJ2-5,TRBD2,-,TRBV19,TGTGCCAGTCAAGAAAGCGGGAGGGCGGGGGAGACCCAGTACTTC,CASQESGRAGETQYF
TRBJ2-6,TRBD1,once,TRBV6-2/TRBV6-3,TGTGCCAGCAGTTTGACAGGGGCGCCTGGGGCCAACGTCCTGACTTTC,CASSLTGAPGANVLTF
TRBJ2-7,-,few,TRBV20-1,TGCAGTGCTAGAGATGCCCCTAAGCAGTACTTC,CSARDAPKQYF
TRBJ2-2,-,-,TRBV9,TGTGCCAGCAGCTCAAGGACGGCAGGGCGTGGAGCCGGGGAGCTGTTTTTT,CASSSRTAGRGAGELFF
TRBJ2-6,-,-,TRBV21-1,TGTGCCAGCAGCCTCCGCCCACTTCGGGACTTAGGGGCCAACGTCCTGACTTTC,CASSLRPLRDLGANVLTF
TRBJ2-1,-,-,TRBV7-9,TGTGCCAGCAGCTCCCGACTAGTAGTCTCCTACAATGAGCAGTTCTTC,CASSSRLVVSYNEQFF